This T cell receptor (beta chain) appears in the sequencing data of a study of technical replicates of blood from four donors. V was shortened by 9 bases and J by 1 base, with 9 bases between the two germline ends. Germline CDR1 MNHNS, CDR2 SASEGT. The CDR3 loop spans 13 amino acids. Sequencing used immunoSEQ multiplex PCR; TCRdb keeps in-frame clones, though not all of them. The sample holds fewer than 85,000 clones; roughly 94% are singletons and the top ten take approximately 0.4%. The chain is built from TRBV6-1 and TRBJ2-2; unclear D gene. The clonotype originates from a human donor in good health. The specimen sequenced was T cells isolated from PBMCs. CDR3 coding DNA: TGTGCCAGTTTGCCGGGGAACACCGGGGAGCTGTTTTTT. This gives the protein CASLPGNTGELFF.